This T cell receptor (beta chain) stems from a study of brain metastases from non-small cell lung cancer. The table came from immunoSEQ multiplex PCR; TCRdb's copy has only in-frame clones and leaves some out. This sample has approximately 750 clones, with approximately 83% found just once. CDR3 length equals 15 residues. Germline V lookup: CDR1 MNHEY, CDR2 SVGAGI. V lost 4 bases, J lost 3 bases, and 15 bases lay in between. The specimen was tissue from a brain metastasis. The TCR sequence derives from a donor at least 40 years old with non-small cell lung cancer. This rearrangement joins TRBV6-5 to TRBJ1-2; possible D gene TRBD1, 6 bases. CDR3 bases: TGTGCCAGCAGTTCAGCGTTGACAGGCCACTATGGCTACACCTTC. This sequence encodes CASSSALTGHYGYTF.